Each of the 14 T cell receptor beta chains below was sequenced from the same sample in a study of T cell responses to AZD1222 COVID-19 vaccine. Clones were read by immunoSEQ multiplex PCR, and TCRdb kept only the in-frame ones, dropping some. Of over 130,000 clones detected, approximately 91% appear once; the ten largest clones hold around 4.7%. Source: peripheral blood, taken on day 0 of AZD1222 vaccination. The receptors come from an adult in good health.

This chain joins TRBV12-3 or TRBV12-4 and TRBJ1-1, with D hard to call. Deletions cut 7 bases from V and 1 base from J, with 10 bases between. There are 13 residues in the CDR3. The CDR3 loop is CASIPRTNTEAFF. The DNA of the CDR3 is TGTGCCAGCATCCCCAGGACGAACACTGAAGCTTTCTTT.

The chain uses TRBV11-2 and TRBJ2-5; 7 nucleotides align to TRBD1. Germline loops: CDR1 SGHAT, CDR2 FQNNGV. V trimming: 5 bases; J trimming: 4 bases; junction bases outside the gene matches: 10. The CDR3 covers 15 residues. CDR3 loop: CASSPPTGLRETQYF. CDR3 DNA sequence: TGTGCCAGCAGCCCCCCGACAGGGCTCAGAGAGACCCAGTACTTC.

The chain combines TRBV10-1 with TRBJ1-2; possible D gene TRBD1, 6 bases. This CDR3 spans 13 amino acids. Germline CDR1 WNHNN, CDR2 SYGVQD (reference sequence). V gave up 5 bases and J gave up 4 bases, with 11 bases separating them. This CDR3 reads CASSRTVTYGYTF. Here the CDR3 DNA reads TGCGCCAGCAGTCGGACAGTCACCTATGGCTACACCTTC.

Only one count was recorded for this clone. The gene calls are TRBV28 and TRBJ1-3; no definite D call. Germline assignment: CDR1 MDHEN and CDR2 SYDVKM. The V end was cut by 6 bases, the J end by 0 bases, with 9 bases between. CDR3 length: 14 residues. The CDR3 nucleotides are TGTGCCAGCAGCGTCCGGAACTCTGGAAACACCATATATTTT. It translates to CASSVRNSGNTIYF.

The chain is built from TRBV21-1 and TRBJ1-2. TRBV21-1 corresponds to a pseudogene. The CDR3 extends over 15 amino acids. The CDR3 loop reads CASSEAGVCSYGYTF. CDR3 DNA: TGTGCCAGCAGCGAGGCGGGGGTTTGTTCCTATGGCTACACCTTC.

The rearrangement uses TRBV30 and TRBJ1-3; D is uncertain. The CDR3 length is 14 residues. V was shortened by 2 bases and J by 7 bases, with 15 bases between the two germline ends. Germline assignment: CDR1 GTSNPN and CDR2 SVGIG (reference sequence). CDR3 sequence (DNA): TGTGCCTGGAGTCGGGGATTTGGTGGGAACACCATATATTTT. This translates into CAWSRGFGGNTIYF.

The rearrangement joins TRBV7-6 to TRBJ2-1, with 7 bases fitting TRBD1. V lost 4 bases, J lost 0 bases, and 3 bases stayed unmatched. Germline lookup yields CDR1 SGHVS and CDR2 FNYEAQ. The CDR3 runs to 15 residues. CDR3 nucleotide sequence: TGTGCCAGCAGCTACAGGGGCAACTCCTACAATGAGCAGTTCTTC. It yields the protein CASSYRGNSYNEQFF.

The chain is built from TRBV15 and TRBJ2-1; D is unclear. With 5 bases removed from V and 7 bases from J, the gap between germline ends came to 18 bases. This CDR3 has 15 amino acids. CDR1 is LNHNV, CDR2 YYDKDF, per germline (reference sequence). In DNA, the CDR3 is TGTGCCACCAGCCGTAGTGCCCAAGTGAGGAATGAGCAGTTCTTC. Residues: CATSRSAQVRNEQFF.

The V call is TRBV6-6, the J call TRBJ1-5; D not certain. V was shortened by 8 bases and J by 1 base, with 12 bases between the two germline ends. The CDR3 consists of 14 residues. The germline V gene has CDR1 MNHNY and CDR2 SVGAGI (reference sequence). This chain's CDR3 is CASVTGGSNQPQHF. Written as DNA, the CDR3 is TGTGCCAGCGTTACGGGTGGAAGCAATCAGCCCCAGCATTTT.

The chain uses TRBV5-1 and TRBJ2-7, with D maybe TRBD2 (6 bases). Germline assignment: CDR1 SGHRS and CDR2 YFSETQ. V was trimmed by 6 bases and J by 3 bases, leaving 13 bases between them. The CDR3 totals 13 residues. As DNA, the CDR3 is TGCGCCAGCAAACCGGCTAGCGACTACGAGCAGTACTTC. Encoded protein: CASKPASDYEQYF. Filled out from reference TRBV5-1 and TRBJ2-7, the complete variable domain reads KAGVTQTPRYLIKTRGQQVTLSCSPISGHRSVSWYQQTPGQGLQFLFEYFSETQRNKGNFPGRFSGRQFSNSRSEMNVSTLELGDSALYLCASKPASDYEQYFGPGTRLTVT.

This rearrangement joins TRBV6-4 to TRBJ1-6, with a weak D call TRBD1 (6 bases). Trimming took off 4 bases at V and 7 bases at J, with 8 bases between the two ends. Germline CDR1 MRHNA, CDR2 SNTAGT. There are 13 residues in the CDR3. CDR3 in amino acids: CASSAGDNSPLHF. CDR3 coding DNA: TGTGCCAGCAGTGCAGGGGACAATTCACCCCTCCACTTT.

This chain uses TRBV30 with TRBJ2-6, with 7 bases that match TRBD1. V shed 3 bases and J 4 bases; nucleotides not matched to a gene: 6. The CDR3 runs 15 residues. Germline CDR1 reads GTSNPN; CDR2 reads SVGIG (reference sequence). CDR3 nucleotide sequence: TGTGCCTGGAGGTACACAGGGGTAGGGGCCAACGTCCTGACTTTC. Amino acids: CAWRYTGVGANVLTF. Together with reference TRBV30 and TRBJ2-6, the CDR3 gives the full variable domain: SQTIHQWPATLVQPVGSPLSLECTVEGTSNPNLYWYRQAAGRGLQLLFYSVGIGQISSEVPQNLSASRPQDRQFILSSKKLLLSDSGFYLCAWRYTGVGANVLTFGAGSRLTVL.

The chain links TRBV19 to TRBJ2-7, with TRBD2 matching over 13 bases. J gave up 2 bases and V 4 bases, and 5 bases lay outside the gene matches. This CDR3 has 16 amino acids. Germline CDR1 and CDR2: LNHDA and SQIVND (reference sequence). The CDR3 sequence is CASSSGLAGAPYEQYF. In DNA, the CDR3 is TGTGCCAGTAGTAGCGGACTAGCGGGGGCCCCCTACGAGCAGTACTTC.

The chain joins TRBV6-1 to TRBJ2-1, with D possibly being TRBD2 (5 bases). This CDR3 is 15 amino acids long. The germline V and J ends were trimmed by 2 bases and 4 bases, with 12 bases remaining between them. Per the germline V gene, CDR1 is MNHNS and CDR2 is SASEGT. CDR3 coding DNA: TGTGCCAGCAGTGAATTCGGGGTGGGGTACAATGAGCAGTTCTTC. It yields the protein CASSEFGVGYNEQFF.